This passage covers 6 T cell receptor beta chains from one sample sequenced in a study of T cells in localized non-small cell lung cancer (dated by TCRdb to the early 2020s). Library preparation used the immunoSEQ multiplex PCR assay. TCRdb obtained this table from immuneACCESS and retained in-frame rearrangements with V and J assigned. These tables miss some clones; where compared with another copy, unresolved V genes account for less than half of the shortfall, and the remainder is unexplained. For this sample there are about 59,000 clones; approximately 90% appear just once. The leading ten clones occupy approximately 20% of the sample. Sequences were derived from peripheral blood, sampled before any cancer treatment. The receptor set was obtained from a man aged 40 to 75 with stage I lung adenocarcinoma.

On this clone: The junction departs from germline at one end; a sequencing error may be responsible. The same CDR3 arises from other DNA sequences in this sample as well. V gene TRBV15 combines with J gene TRBJ2-7, with a possible D match to TRBD2 (6 bases). CDR3 length equals 15 residues. The V gene's germline CDR1 is LNHNV and CDR2 YYDKDF (reference sequence). DNA of the CDR3: TGTGCCACCAGCAGGGGGTCTGGGGACTCCTACGAGCAGTACTTT. Translated: CATSRGSGDSYEQYF.

The chain combines TRBV7-2 with TRBJ2-7; a possible D gene is TRBD2 (5 bases). The CDR3 is 16 residues long. From germline, CDR1 is SGHTA and CDR2 FQGNSA. Trimming removed 1 base at V and 0 bases at J, with 13 bases between. CDR3 region: CASSLGSGSFSYEQYF. The CDR3 DNA reads TGTGCCAGCAGCTTAGGGTCGGGATCCTTCTCCTACGAGCAGTACTTC.

This clone was seen just once. The CDR3 region is CASISGVGGNTIYF. The CDR3 DNA is TGTGCCAGCATTTCAGGGGTAGGTGGAAACACCATATATTTT. The chain carries TRBV21-1 and TRBJ1-3; the D call in the table, TRBD1, was not verified against the DNA. TRBV21-1 is a documented pseudogene. The CDR3 loop spans 14 amino acids.

This clone was seen once. The chain links TRBV18 to TRBJ2-7; D unresolved. The CDR3 runs 13 residues. CDR1 KGHSH and CDR2 LQKENI come from the germline V gene. Trimming shortened V by 0 bases and J by 7 bases, and 10 bases separated the two germline ends. The CDR3 nucleotides read TGTGCCAGCTCACCACCGATGGCCGGGGAGCAGTACTTC. Residues: CASSPPMAGEQYF.

The CDR3 coding sequence is TGTGCCAGCTCCCTGGGCGGGACTAGCACAGATACGCAGTATTTT. Amino acid sequence: CASSLGGTSTDTQYF. The genes are TRBV14 and TRBJ2-3; possible D gene TRBD2, 6 bases. Germline V gives CDR1 SGHDN, CDR2 FVKESK. V lost 8 bases and J 0 bases, leaving 15 bases between the germline ends. The CDR3 contains 15 residues.

This clone came up once. V and J are TRBV5-1 and TRBJ2-7; 9 bases fit TRBD1. The germline V gene encodes CDR1 SGHRS and CDR2 YFSETQ. The CDR3 is 15 amino acids. J gave up 3 bases and V 4 bases, and 8 bases lay outside the gene matches. CDR3 coding DNA: TGCGCCAGCAGCGACGGGACAGGGACCAACTACGAGCAGTACTTC. Amino acids: CASSDGTGTNYEQYF. The full variable domain, completed using reference TRBV5-1 and TRBJ2-7, is KAGVTQTPRYLIKTRGQQVTLSCSPISGHRSVSWYQQTPGQGLQFLFEYFSETQRNKGNFPGRFSGRQFSNSRSEMNVSTLELGDSALYLCASSDGTGTNYEQYFGPGTRLTVT.